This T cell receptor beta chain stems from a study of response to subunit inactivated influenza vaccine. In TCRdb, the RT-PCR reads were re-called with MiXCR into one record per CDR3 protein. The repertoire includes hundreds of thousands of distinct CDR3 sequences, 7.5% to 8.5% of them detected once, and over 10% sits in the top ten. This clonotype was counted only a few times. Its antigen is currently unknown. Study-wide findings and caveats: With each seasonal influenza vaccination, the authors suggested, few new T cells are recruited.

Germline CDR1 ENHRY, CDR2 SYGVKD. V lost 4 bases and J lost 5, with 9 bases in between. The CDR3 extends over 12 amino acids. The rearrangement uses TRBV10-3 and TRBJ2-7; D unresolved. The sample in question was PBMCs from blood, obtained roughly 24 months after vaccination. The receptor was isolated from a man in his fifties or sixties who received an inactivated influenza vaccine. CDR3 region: CAISVGPDEQYF. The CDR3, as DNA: TGTGCCATCAGTGTTGGTCCAGACGAGCAGTACTTC.